The 17 T cell receptor beta chains reported below all come from one sample, sequenced in a study of blood T cells in healthy people across ages. For the second PCR, which ran for about 6 to 12 cycles, a sample-barcoded 5' primer and a J-beta primer mix were used. TCRdb re-derived calls from the 5' RACE reads in MiXCR, one entry per CDR3 protein. The profile shows about 830,000 distinct CDR3 sequences, roughly 64% of them singletons. Sample: blood. These receptor sequences come from a man in his thirties or forties in good health.

The gene calls are TRBV6-2 or TRBV6-3 and TRBJ1-2; 10 bases match TRBD1. Germline-derived CDR1 and CDR2 are MNHEY and SVGEGT. The V gene end was trimmed by 10 bases and the J gene end by 2 bases; junction bases not matched to a gene: 7. This CDR3 contains 14 residues. The CDR3 region is CATTPGQGNYGYTF. The CDR3 nucleotides read TGTGCCACCACCCCGGGACAGGGGAACTATGGCTACACCTTC.

The V gene is TRBV27, the J gene TRBJ2-1, with TRBD2 matching over 11 bases. Germline V gene data show CDR1 as MNHEY and CDR2 as SMNVEV (reference sequence). The CDR3 spans 15 residues. The ends lost 2 bases at V and 9 bases at J; junction bases unmatched: 6. Written as DNA, the CDR3 is TGTGCCAGCAGTTTACCCACTAGCGGGAGCGCTGAGCAGTTCTTC. It codes for CASSLPTSGSAEQFF.

This clonotype was counted ten times or more. The rearrangement links TRBV25-1 to TRBJ2-7; D might be TRBD1 or TRBD2, each matching 5 bases. The CDR3 contains 12 residues. Trimming removed 3 bases at V and 4 bases at J, with 7 bases between. From germline, CDR1 is MGHDK and CDR2 SYGVNS. CDR3 sequence (DNA): TGTGCCAGCAGTGAGGGACGGTACGAGCAGTACTTC. This gives the protein CASSEGRYEQYF.

The chain employs TRBV28 and TRBJ1-4; a possible D gene is TRBD1 (6 bases). This CDR3 has 15 amino acids. Between the trimmed V and J ends, which lost 8 bases and 7 bases, there was a span of 20 bases. Germline CDR1 reads MDHEN; CDR2 reads SYDVKM. Here the CDR3 DNA reads TGTGCCAGCTCTACTCCCCTCAGGGGCGGTGAAAAACTGTTTTTT. This encodes CASSTPLRGGEKLFF.

The gene calls are TRBV20-1 and TRBJ2-3, with 12 bases identical to TRBD2. Unmatched junction bases numbered 2, after V lost 5 bases and J lost 2 bases. The germline CDR1 and CDR2 sequences are DFQATT and SNEGSKA (reference sequence). The CDR3 runs to 14 residues. Written as DNA, the CDR3 is TGCAGTGCTCGGACTAGCGGGACCACAGATACGCAGTATTTT. This codes for CSARTSGTTDTQYF.

The chain is built from TRBV5-1 and TRBJ2-1; TRBD2 is a possible D gene (5 bases). This CDR3 comprises 15 residues. With 4 bases removed from V and 0 bases from J, the gap between germline ends came to 11 bases. The germline V gene has CDR1 SGHRS and CDR2 YFSETQ. CDR3 residues: CASSDPRGSYNEQFF. In nucleotides, the CDR3 is TGCGCCAGCAGCGACCCACGGGGCTCCTACAATGAGCAGTTCTTC.

V and J are TRBV20-1 and TRBJ1-1; D is ambiguous. The V end was cut by 1 base, the J end by 0 bases, with 9 bases between. The V gene's germline CDR1 is DFQATT and CDR2 SNEGSKA (reference sequence). The CDR3 has 14 residues. This CDR3 is CSARVEGMNTEAFF. For the CDR3, the DNA is TGCAGTGCTAGAGTAGAGGGTATGAACACTGAAGCTTTCTTT.

This chain uses TRBV12-3 or TRBV12-4 with TRBJ2-1; TRBD1 or TRBD2 may be the D gene (5 bases each). The V and J ends lost 7 bases and 2 bases respectively, with 21 bases between them. The CDR3 spans 17 residues. The CDR3 nucleotides are TGTGCCAGCATCTTTGTCCCCGGAGCGGACACCTACAATGAGCAGTTCTTC. This gives the protein CASIFVPGADTYNEQFF.

The V call is TRBV14, the J call TRBJ2-1; D possibly corresponds to TRBD1 (5 bases). This CDR3 is built from 16 residues. Trimming left V 0 bases short and J 5 bases short, with 14 bases between. Germline assignment: CDR1 SGHDN and CDR2 FVKESK. CDR3: CASSQDFLTVNNEQFF. CDR3 bases: TGTGCCAGCAGCCAAGATTTTTTGACAGTTAACAATGAGCAGTTCTTC.

J is TRBJ2-3 and V is TRBV7-3; D is undetermined. Germline V lookup: CDR1 SGHTA, CDR2 FQGTGA. This CDR3 has 14 amino acids. V was pared by 5 bases and J by 6 bases, with 15 bases between. As DNA, the CDR3 is TGTGCCAGCAGCCCTCGGGCCGAGAAGGATACGCAGTATTTT. The encoded protein is CASSPRAEKDTQYF.

CDR3 sequence (DNA): TGCGCCAGCAGCCAAGATCTTAAGGGGAACACTGAAGCTTTCTTT. It specifies CASSQDLKGNTEAFF. The chain couples TRBV4-3 to TRBJ1-1; D gene uncertain. CDR1 LGHNA and CDR2 YSLEER come from the germline V gene. This CDR3 is 15 amino acids long. V was pared by 0 bases and J by 1 base, with 9 bases between.

The chain links TRBV28 to TRBJ2-7; maybe TRBD1 (6 bases). Germline V gives CDR1 MDHEN, CDR2 SYDVKM. V was clipped by 7 bases and J by 4 bases, with 23 bases between them. The CDR3 has 16 residues. This CDR3 reads CASTALRVGGLYEQYF. CDR3 in DNA: TGTGCCAGCACCGCCCTTCGGGTTGGGGGCCTTTACGAGCAGTACTTC.

The V gene is TRBV5-1, the J gene TRBJ2-1; D is perhaps TRBD1 (6 bases). Per germline, CDR1 SGHRS and CDR2 YFSETQ. V lost 4 bases and J 5 bases, leaving 19 bases between the germline ends. The CDR3 is made up of 16 amino acids. The CDR3 nucleotides are TGCGCCAGCAGCGCAATTCCAGGGGTCGCCCACAATGAGCAGTTCTTC. Translating gives CASSAIPGVAHNEQFF. Drawing the rest from reference TRBV5-1 and TRBJ2-1, the complete variable domain is KAGVTQTPRYLIKTRGQQVTLSCSPISGHRSVSWYQQTPGQGLQFLFEYFSETQRNKGNFPGRFSGRQFSNSRSEMNVSTLELGDSALYLCASSAIPGVAHNEQFFGPGTRLTVL.

This clonotype appeared a few times. The chain links TRBV6-2 or TRBV6-3 to TRBJ2-6; D gene unclear. CDR3 length equals 13 residues. V was clipped by 7 bases and J by 0 bases, with 4 bases between them. Germline V gives CDR1 MNHEY, CDR2 SVGEGT. The CDR3 DNA sequence: TGTGCCAGCACAAGCTCTGGGGCCAACGTCCTGACTTTC. This gives the protein CASTSSGANVLTF.

The chain combines TRBV4-3 with TRBJ2-2; the match to TRBD1 covers 8 bases. With 1 base clipped from V and 4 bases from J, the junction kept 8 bases outside the gene matches. This CDR3 contains 17 residues. CDR1 and CDR2 (germline): LGHNA, YSLEER. CDR3 region: CASSQGAGGFLTGELFF. The CDR3 DNA sequence: TGCGCCAGCAGCCAAGGGGCAGGGGGCTTCCTCACCGGGGAGCTGTTTTTT.

There are a few counts of this clonotype. V usage is TRBV4-1 and J usage is TRBJ2-5; TRBD2 aligns across 8 bases. CDR3 length equals 14 residues. Germline V lookup: CDR1 MGHRA, CDR2 YSYEKL. Trimming cost V 6 bases and J 5 bases; bases outside gene matches: 8. CDR3 DNA sequence: TGCGCCAGCAGTTGGTCGAGCGGGGGTGAGACCCAGTACTTC. Translated: CASSWSSGGETQYF.

At least ten counts were recorded for this clonotype. Mismatch with germline at one junction end may stem from a read error. The gene calls are TRBV7-7 and TRBJ2-1; TRBD2 aligns across 11 bases. In germline, CDR1 is SSHAT, CDR2 FNYEAQ (reference sequence). The CDR3 consists of 16 residues. In DNA form, the CDR3 reads TGTGCTAGCAGCCCCGAAGAGGCCCTAGCGGGAGGTGAGCAGTTCTTC. It codes for CASSPEEALAGGEQFF.